These 9 T cell receptor beta chains originate from one sample sequenced in a study of T cells after yellow fever vaccination. MiXCR was run by TCRdb on the 5' RACE reads, yielding one entry per CDR3 protein. This table has 200,000 to 250,000 distinct CDR3 sequences, 2.5% to 3.5% appearing once. The source material was CD4+ T cells sorted from PBMCs, sampled 10 days after the yellow fever booster vaccination. These receptors were obtained from a man aged 18 to 29 who received the YFV17D yellow fever vaccine.

The chain links TRBV20-1 to TRBJ2-7; tentative D call: TRBD1 (5 bases). V was cut by 0 bases and J by 3 bases, with 12 bases left in between. Germline V gene data show CDR1 as DFQATT and CDR2 as SNEGSKA (reference sequence). The length of the CDR3 is 14 residues. The CDR3: CSARDGKGIYEQYF. For the CDR3, the DNA is TGCAGTGCTAGAGATGGGAAGGGGATCTACGAGCAGTACTTC.

CDR3 residues: CASSTHFTRGLNTGELFF. The CDR3 nucleotides read TGTGCCAGTAGTACTCACTTTACCAGGGGGCTAAACACCGGGGAGCTGTTTTTT. V usage is TRBV19 and J usage is TRBJ2-2, with 8 bases fitting TRBD1. Per the germline V gene, CDR1 is LNHDA and CDR2 is SQIVND (reference sequence). The length of the CDR3 is 18 residues. V shed 4 bases, J shed 2 bases, and the junction held 12 bases outside the gene matches.

This clonotype was seen ten or more times. The chain joins TRBV3-1 to TRBJ1-2; D unresolved. With 4 bases removed from V and 4 bases from J, the gap between germline ends came to 13 bases. Looked up from germline, CDR1 is LGHDT and CDR2 is YNNKEL (reference sequence). The CDR3 is made up of 14 amino acids. The chain's CDR3 is CASSPAGSPYGYTF. As DNA, the CDR3 is TGTGCCAGCAGCCCCGCTGGGAGCCCCTATGGCTACACCTTC.

In its sample, this clonotype was seen many times. V gene TRBV7-8 combines with J gene TRBJ2-7; D gene ambiguous. Trimming took off 1 base at V and 5 bases at J, with 18 bases between the two ends. CDR3 length: 16 residues. The germline V gene encodes CDR1 SGHVS and CDR2 FQNEAQ. The CDR3 sequence: CASSLGSTQVLHEQYV. In nucleotides, the CDR3 is TGTGCCAGCAGCTTAGGGTCCACCCAGGTTCTCCACGAGCAGTACGTC.

The J gene is TRBJ1-5, the V gene TRBV20-1; possibly TRBD1 for D (5 bases). Germline V CDR1 and CDR2: DFQATT, SNEGSKA (reference sequence). This CDR3 has 13 residues. The germline V and J ends were trimmed by 3 bases and 4 bases, with 10 bases remaining between them. The chain's CDR3 is CSARGDRNQPQHF. The CDR3 nucleotides are TGCAGTGCTAGGGGGGATAGGAATCAGCCCCAGCATTTT.

This clonotype turned up a few times. The chain couples TRBV4-2 to TRBJ2-5; D is uncertain. Trimming took off 1 base at V and 4 bases at J, with 13 bases between the two ends. The CDR3 contains 15 residues. The germline gives CDR1 LGHNA, CDR2 YNFKEQ. Here the CDR3 reads CASSQVWASGETQYF. The CDR3 DNA follows: TGTGCCAGCAGCCAAGTTTGGGCTAGTGGAGAGACCCAGTACTTC.

This clonotype has at least ten counts. The chain employs TRBV9 and TRBJ2-6; unclear D gene. V gave up 5 bases and J gave up 3 bases, with 12 bases separating them. The CDR3 loop spans 15 amino acids. In germline, CDR1 is SGDLS, CDR2 YYNGEE. The CDR3 here is CASSRGHGGANVLTF. CDR3 nucleotides: TGTGCCAGCAGTCGAGGTCATGGTGGGGCCAACGTCCTGACTTTC.

This chain joins TRBV19 and TRBJ1-1; no definite D call. The CDR3 contains 15 residues. CDR1 is LNHDA, CDR2 SQIVND, per germline (reference sequence). V was cut by 0 bases and J by 6 bases, with 14 bases left in between. The CDR3 reads CASSIDRRGWSEAFF. The CDR3 DNA is TGTGCCAGTAGTATAGATCGGAGAGGTTGGTCTGAAGCTTTCTTT.

The chain employs TRBV2 and TRBJ1-5; a possible D gene is TRBD1 (5 bases). Germline CDR1 SNHLY, CDR2 FYNNEI. V lost 4 bases, J lost 3 bases, and 10 bases lay in between. CDR3 size: 14 residues. CDR3 in DNA: TGTGCCAGCAGTGGCGGGGCTGTCAATCAGCCCCAGCATTTT. It encodes CASSGGAVNQPQHF. The full variable domain, its missing parts supplied by reference TRBV2 and TRBJ1-5, is EPEVTQTPSHQVTQMGQEVILRCVPISNHLYFYWYRQILGQKVEFLVSFYNNEISEKSEIFDDQFSVERPDGSNFTLKIRSTKLEDSAMYFCASSGGAVNQPQHFGDGTRLSIL.